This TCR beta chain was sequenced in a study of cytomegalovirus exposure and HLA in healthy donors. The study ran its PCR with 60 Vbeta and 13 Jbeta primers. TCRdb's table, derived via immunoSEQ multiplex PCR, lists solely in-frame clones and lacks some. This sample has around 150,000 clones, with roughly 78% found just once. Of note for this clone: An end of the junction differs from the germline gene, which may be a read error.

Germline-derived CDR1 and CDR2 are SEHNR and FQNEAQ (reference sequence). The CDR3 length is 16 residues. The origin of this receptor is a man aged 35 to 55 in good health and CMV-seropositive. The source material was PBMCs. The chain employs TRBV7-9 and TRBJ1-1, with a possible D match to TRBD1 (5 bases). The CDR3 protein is CSSRDRAGHMNTEAFF. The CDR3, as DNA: TGTTCCAGCAGGGACCGAGCCGGACACATGAACACTGAAGCTTTCTTT. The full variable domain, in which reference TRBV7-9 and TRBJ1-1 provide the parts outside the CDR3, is DTGVSQNPRHKITKRGQNVTFRCDPISEHNRLYWYRQTLGQGPEFLTYFQNEAQLEKSRLLSDRFSAERPKGSFSTLEIQRTEQGDSAMYLCSSRDRAGHMNTEAFFGQGTRLTVV.